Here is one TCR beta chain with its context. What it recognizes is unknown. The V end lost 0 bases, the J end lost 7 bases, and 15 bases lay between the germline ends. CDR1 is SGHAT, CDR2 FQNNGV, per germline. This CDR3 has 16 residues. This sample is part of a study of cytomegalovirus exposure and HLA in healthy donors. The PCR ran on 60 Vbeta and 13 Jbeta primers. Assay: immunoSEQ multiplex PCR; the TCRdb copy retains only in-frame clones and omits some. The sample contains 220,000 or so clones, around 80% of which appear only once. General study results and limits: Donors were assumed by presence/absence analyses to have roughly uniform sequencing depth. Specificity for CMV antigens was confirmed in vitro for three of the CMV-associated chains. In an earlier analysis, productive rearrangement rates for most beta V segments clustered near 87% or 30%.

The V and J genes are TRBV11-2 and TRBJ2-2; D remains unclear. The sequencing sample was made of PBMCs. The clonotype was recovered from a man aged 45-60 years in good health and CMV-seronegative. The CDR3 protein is CASSLEARVPSGELFF. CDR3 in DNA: TGTGCCAGCAGCTTAGAAGCACGGGTTCCCAGCGGGGAGCTGTTTTTT.